Below are 25 T cell receptor beta chains sequenced from a single sample in a study of cytomegalovirus exposure and HLA in healthy donors (dated by TCRdb to 2016 to 2017). Libraries came from the immunoSEQ multiplex PCR assay. For the multiplex PCR, a mixture combining 60 forward primers for TCR Vbeta segments and 13 reverse primers for TCR Jbeta segments was used. TCRdb provides this immuneACCESS table in a form limited to in-frame rearrangements. Some clones are lacking; in checked studies, under half of them reflect an unresolved V gene, and why the rest are absent is not known. Here the sample has more than 200,000 clones; almost 80% occur a single time. The ten largest clonotypes hold 1.5% to 2% of the sample. Sequenced: PBMCs. These receptors were obtained from a young man in good health and CMV-seronegative.

The V call is TRBV29-1, the J call TRBJ2-3, with D possibly TRBD2 on 6 matching bases. V lost 5 bases and J lost 0, with 12 bases in between. Germline CDR1 and CDR2: SQVTM and ANQGSEA. The CDR3 runs to 14 residues. CDR3 DNA sequence: TGCAGCGTTCGGGACTCTCTGAGCACAGATACGCAGTATTTT. The encoded protein is CSVRDSLSTDTQYF.

The chain joins TRBV29-1 to TRBJ2-1; possibly TRBD1 for D (5 bases). The CDR3 runs 15 residues. Per germline, CDR1 SQVTM and CDR2 ANQGSEA. Trimming stripped 5 bases from V and 3 bases from J, with 17 bases between. The CDR3, as DNA: TGCAGCGTTCCGACGGTTGGCCAGGGCTACAATGAGCAGTTCTTC. It translates to CSVPTVGQGYNEQFF.

The chain has TRBV7-9 and TRBJ2-5; tentatively, D is TRBD1 (5 bases). The germline CDR1 and CDR2 sequences are SEHNR and FQNEAQ (reference sequence). This CDR3 is 13 amino acids long. V was pared by 4 bases and J by 2 bases, with 8 bases between. The DNA for the CDR3 is TGTGCCAGCAGCTCGACAGAACAAGAGACCCAGTACTTC. Translated: CASSSTEQETQYF.

A few counts support this clone. A much bigger clone sits one base away, suggesting this may be a read error. The chain has TRBV29-1 and TRBJ1-1; D remains ambiguous. Germline values: CDR1 SQVTM, CDR2 ANQGSEA. V lost 1 base to trimming and J lost 3 bases, with 9 bases between them. The CDR3 consists of 13 residues. CDR3 nucleotide sequence: TGCAGCGTTGAAGGACGGGGAGACACTGAAGCTTTCTTT. Its protein product is CSVEGRGDTEAFF.

The V gene is TRBV11-3, the J gene TRBJ2-3; maybe TRBD1 (6 bases). V gave up 1 base and J gave up 2 bases, with 10 bases separating them. Germline V gene data show CDR1 as SGHNT and CDR2 as YENEEA. The CDR3 loop spans 15 amino acids. The CDR3 reads CASSLGTAFTDTQYF. Written as DNA, the CDR3 is TGTGCCAGCAGCTTAGGGACAGCTTTCACAGATACGCAGTATTTT.

This chain uses TRBV12-5 with TRBJ2-3; D is unresolved. The CDR3 is 12 residues long. Trimming left V 7 bases short and J 10 bases short, with 15 bases between. CDR1 is LGHNT, CDR2 FRNRAP, per germline. This CDR3 is CASEVPGRPQYF. In DNA, the CDR3 is TGTGCTAGTGAGGTTCCAGGTAGGCCGCAGTATTTT. Using reference TRBV12-5 and TRBJ2-3 for the parts outside the CDR3, the full variable domain is DARVTQTPRHKVTEMGQEVTMRCQPILGHNTVFWYRQTMMQGLELLAYFRNRAPLDDSGMPKDRFSAEMPDATLATLKIQPSEPRDSAVYFCASEVPGRPQYFGPGTRLTVL.

The chain carries TRBV29-1 and TRBJ2-5; 7 bases line up with TRBD2. This CDR3 region has 16 residues. The ends lost 0 bases at V and 8 bases at J; junction bases unmatched: 15. The germline gives CDR1 SQVTM, CDR2 ANQGSEA. The CDR3 loop is CSVEDRGGEGRRTQYF. CDR3 nucleotides: TGCAGCGTTGAAGATCGCGGCGGGGAGGGAAGACGAACCCAGTACTTC.

This clone was counted only a few times. The gene calls are TRBV6-6 and TRBJ1-1; D is unclear. This CDR3 spans 13 amino acids. Looked up from germline, CDR1 is MNHNY and CDR2 is SVGAGI (reference sequence). V was clipped by 6 bases and J by 1 base, with 9 bases between them. The CDR3 spells CASREDGNTEAFF. The DNA for the CDR3 is TGTGCCAGCAGGGAGGACGGGAACACTGAAGCTTTCTTT.

The J gene is TRBJ1-3, the V gene TRBV9; the D is unclear. CDR1 and CDR2 (germline): SGDLS, YYNGEE. This CDR3 has 14 amino acids. V was trimmed by 4 bases and J by 4 bases, leaving 12 bases between them. The chain's CDR3 is CASSFSGYGNTIYF. The CDR3 region has the DNA TGTGCCAGCAGCTTCTCAGGCTACGGAAACACCATATATTTT.

The chain employs TRBV27 and TRBJ2-3, with TRBD2 as a possible D gene (6 bases). Germline loops: CDR1 MNHEY, CDR2 SMNVEV (reference sequence). CDR3 length: 16 amino acids. With 6 bases removed from V and 0 bases from J, the gap between germline ends came to 16 bases. In DNA, the CDR3 is TGTGCCAGCAGCAATCTTCTAGCGCCCAGCACAGATACGCAGTATTTT. Amino acid sequence: CASSNLLAPSTDTQYF.

The chain employs TRBV11-2 and TRBJ2-1, with TRBD2 as a possible D gene (6 bases). The CDR3 totals 14 residues. In germline, CDR1 is SGHAT, CDR2 FQNNGV. Trimming left V 6 bases short and J 7 bases short, with 16 bases between. The CDR3 sequence: CASRRLGYINEQFF. CDR3 DNA: TGTGCCAGCAGGAGACTAGGATATATAAATGAGCAGTTCTTC.

The J gene is TRBJ2-1, the V gene TRBV19; a weak D match, TRBD2 (6 bases). The CDR3 contains 16 residues. V was trimmed by 5 bases and J by 2 bases, leaving 16 bases between them. The germline CDR1 and CDR2 sequences are LNHDA and SQIVND (reference sequence). The CDR3 DNA is TGTGCCAGTAGTGGCGCGGGAATCGGGACCTACAATGAGCAGTTCTTC. It specifies CASSGAGIGTYNEQFF.

This clone occurred a few times. The CDR3 DNA follows: TGCGCCAGCAGCCAAGATAGTGTTTGGGGGGAGCTGTTTTTT. This translates into CASSQDSVWGELFF. The J gene is TRBJ2-2, the V gene TRBV4-3; no reliable D call. Trimming shortened V by 0 bases and J by 8 bases, and 10 bases separated the two germline ends. The CDR3 consists of 14 residues. Per germline, CDR1 LGHNA and CDR2 YSLEER.

Note on this clone: At one end, the junction sequence differs from germline, possibly due to a read error. V usage is TRBV7-7 and J usage is TRBJ2-5, with 7 positions matching TRBD1. The V gene's germline CDR1 is SSHAT and CDR2 FNYEAQ (reference sequence). The CDR3 covers 16 residues. The CDR3 coding sequence is TGTGCTAGCAGCTTAGCCCCACGAGGGGGCCGAGAGACCCAGTACTTC. It encodes CASSLAPRGGRETQYF.

The CDR3 loop is CASSVTGGAHSGNTIYF. The CDR3 coding sequence is TGTGCCAGCAGCGTGACAGGGGGTGCCCACTCTGGAAACACCATATATTTT. The gene calls are TRBV9 and TRBJ1-3, with 9 bases identical to TRBD1. CDR3 length equals 17 residues. V shed 2 bases, J shed 0 bases, and the junction held 6 bases outside the gene matches. Germline values: CDR1 SGDLS, CDR2 YYNGEE.

This chain links TRBV28 with TRBJ2-7; perhaps TRBD1 as D (6 bases). V lost 7 bases to trimming and J lost 5 bases, with 12 bases between them. The CDR3 has 12 amino acids. CDR1 and CDR2 (germline): MDHEN, SYDVKM. CDR3 in DNA: TGTGCCAGCACAGGGGAGAGGAACGAGCAGTACTTC. Protein product: CASTGERNEQYF.

The CDR3 sequence: CAIADSRSGNTIYF. Written as DNA, the CDR3 is TGTGCCATCGCGGACAGCCGCTCTGGAAACACCATATATTTT. This sequence joins TRBV10-3 and TRBJ1-3; D possibly corresponds to TRBD1 (6 bases). The V end lost 8 bases, the J end lost 0 bases, and 11 bases lay between the germline ends. The CDR3 runs 14 residues. Germline V CDR1 and CDR2: ENHRY, SYGVKD.

The rearrangement links TRBV7-6 to TRBJ2-2; 10 bases align to TRBD1. This CDR3 contains 18 residues. Germline loops: CDR1 SGHVS, CDR2 FNYEAQ. J lost 6 bases, V lost 5 bases, and 15 bases had no gene match. The CDR3 sequence: CASSPWGGRTGGSGELFF. The CDR3 DNA reads as TGTGCCAGCAGCCCCTGGGGGGGACGGACAGGGGGATCCGGGGAGCTGTTTTTT.

This chain links TRBV4-3 with TRBJ1-2, with D possibly being TRBD1 (6 bases). The CDR3 has 15 amino acids. Trimming stripped 0 bases from V and 3 bases from J, with 11 bases between. Germline V gives CDR1 LGHNA, CDR2 YSLEER. The CDR3 protein is CASSQELGAHYGYTF. In nucleotides, the CDR3 is TGCGCCAGCAGCCAAGAGCTGGGGGCCCACTATGGCTACACCTTC.

The CDR3 loop is CASSKRTAMNTEAFF. The DNA for the CDR3 is TGTGCCAGCAGCAAACGGACAGCGATGAACACTGAAGCTTTCTTT. The chain has TRBV9 and TRBJ1-1; possibly TRBD1 for D (6 bases). CDR1 is SGDLS, CDR2 YYNGEE, per germline. This CDR3 is 15 amino acids long. V was trimmed by 4 bases and J by 0 bases, leaving 13 bases between them.

The J gene is TRBJ1-2, the V gene TRBV13; 8 bases align to TRBD1. Germline CDR1 reads PRHDT; CDR2 reads FYEKMQ (reference sequence). V shed 5 bases, J shed 3 bases, and the junction held 8 bases outside the gene matches. This CDR3 is built from 15 residues. This CDR3 reads CASSPGTGSDYGYTF. CDR3 DNA: TGTGCCAGCAGCCCAGGGACAGGTAGTGACTATGGCTACACCTTC.

The sample holds one count of this clone. The gene calls are TRBV6-5 and TRBJ2-2; 12 bases are a match to TRBD2. The CDR3 totals 15 residues. Losses at the gene ends were 0 bases for V and 10 bases for J; bases not matched to a gene: 3. In germline, CDR1 is MNHEY, CDR2 SVGAGI. As DNA, the CDR3 is TGTGCCAGCAGTTACTCGACTAGCGGGAGCTCGGAGCTGTTTTTT. Residues: CASSYSTSGSSELFF.

V gene TRBV6-5 combines with J gene TRBJ2-1; D unresolved. CDR1 is MNHEY and CDR2 is SVGAGI in the germline V gene. The CDR3 runs 15 residues. V was clipped by 0 bases and J by 5 bases, with 11 bases between them. In nucleotides, the CDR3 is TGTGCCAGCAGTTACTCTCTAGGCCTACACAATGAGCAGTTCTTC. Its protein product is CASSYSLGLHNEQFF.

In regard to this clone: At one end, the junction sequence differs from germline, possibly due to a read error. The V and J genes are TRBV25-1 and TRBJ1-4; D is ambiguous. CDR1 is MGHDK, CDR2 SYGVNS, per germline. The CDR3 spans 14 residues. CDR3 nucleotides: TGTGCCAGTTTTGAATCTCTCGAAGGGAGAAAAACTGTTTTT. Amino acid sequence: CASFESLEGRKTVF.

The V gene is TRBV11-3, the J gene TRBJ1-1; D uncertain. Germline V gene data show CDR1 as SGHNT and CDR2 as YENEEA. CDR3 length equals 13 residues. V lost 5 bases and J 0 bases, leaving 7 bases between the germline ends. The CDR3 spells CASSVGMNTEAFF. The CDR3 nucleotides are TGTGCCAGCAGCGTTGGCATGAACACTGAAGCTTTCTTT.